What follows are 21 T cell receptor beta chains derived from one specimen sequenced in a study of T cells after yellow fever vaccination. A single record per CDR3 protein comes from TCRdb applying MiXCR to the 5' RACE reads. Of some 300,000 distinct CDR3 sequences listed, around 3.6% are singletons. This specimen was PBMCs, taken on the day of the yellow fever booster vaccination. The receptors were sampled from a man aged 18-30 years who received the YFV17D yellow fever vaccine.

The chain links TRBV7-2 to TRBJ1-1; TRBD1 might be the D (6 bases). The CDR3 length is 13 residues. Germline V gene sequence: CDR1 SGHTA, CDR2 FQGNSA. V was clipped by 6 bases and J by 9 bases, with 17 bases between them. CDR3 coding DNA: TGTGCCAGCAGTCCGATCCGGGGGCTAAAAGCTTTCTTT. As protein: CASSPIRGLKAFF.

This clonotype was detected ten times or more. The J gene is TRBJ2-4, the V gene TRBV28, with D tentatively TRBD2 (5 bases). CDR3 length: 13 residues. Germline V CDR1 and CDR2: MDHEN, SYDVKM. V dropped 2 bases and J dropped 8 bases, with 10 bases sitting between them. The CDR3 nucleotides read TGTGCCAGCAGTTTAAGCTTGAGGGACATTCAGTACTTC. This encodes CASSLSLRDIQYF. Based on the CDR3 plus reference TRBV28 and TRBJ2-4, the full variable domain is DVKVTQSSRYLVKRTGEKVFLECVQDMDHENMFWYRQDPGLGLRLIYFSYDVKMKEKGDIPEGYSVSREKKERFSLILESASTNQTSMYLCASSLSLRDIQYFGAGTRLSVL.

This clonotype was detected many times. The rearrangement uses TRBV6-5 and TRBJ2-7, with no clear D. The CDR3 loop spans 13 amino acids. Germline-derived CDR1 and CDR2 are MNHEY and SVGAGI. Trimming removed 4 bases from V and 2 bases from J, with 9 bases in between. CDR3 DNA sequence: TGTGCCAGCAGTTCGCTGGGCACCTACGAGCAGTACGTC. Amino acid sequence: CASSSLGTYEQYV.

This clonotype was counted a few times. The chain joins TRBV7-2 to TRBJ2-1, with no clear D. CDR1 and CDR2 (germline): SGHTA, FQGNSA. The V end was cut by 1 base, the J end by 4 bases, with 17 bases between. There are 17 residues in the CDR3. CDR3 protein: CASSLGLWAARYNEQFF. The CDR3 DNA reads TGTGCCAGCAGCTTAGGGTTATGGGCAGCTAGATACAATGAGCAGTTCTTC.

Many counts were recorded for this clonotype. The chain employs TRBV11-2 and TRBJ2-4; D may match TRBD1 or TRBD2 (6 bases each). Between the trimmed V and J ends, which lost 5 bases and 3 bases, there was a span of 11 bases. CDR3 size: 14 residues. CDR1 is SGHAT and CDR2 is FQNNGV in the germline V gene. In DNA form, the CDR3 reads TGTGCCAGCAGCAAACAGGGAGGCAAAAACATTCAGTACTTC. It specifies CASSKQGGKNIQYF.

This clonotype showed up many times. The chain employs TRBV19 and TRBJ1-2; D might be TRBD1 (5 bases). The CDR3 has 15 amino acids. Looked up from germline, CDR1 is LNHDA and CDR2 is SQIVND (reference sequence). V dropped 3 bases and J dropped 4 bases, with 15 bases sitting between them. The DNA for the CDR3 is TGTGCCAGTAGTATCTTCGGGTCAGGGATCTATGGCTACACCTTC. It is translated as CASSIFGSGIYGYTF.

A few counts support this clonotype. The rearrangement uses TRBV11-2 and TRBJ1-3; no clear D. Germline assignment: CDR1 SGHAT and CDR2 FQNNGV. This CDR3 region has 17 residues. The V end lost 1 base, the J end lost 0 bases, and 13 bases lay between the germline ends. As DNA, the CDR3 is TGTGCCAGCAGCTTAGTGTCGCTTCCCGCCTCTGGAAACACCATATATTTT. Protein sequence: CASSLVSLPASGNTIYF.

Many counts were recorded for this clonotype. The rearrangement joins TRBV11-2 to TRBJ2-1; no firm D call. CDR1 SGHAT and CDR2 FQNNGV come from the germline V gene. The V end lost 0 bases, the J end lost 5 bases, and 14 bases lay between the germline ends. CDR3 length: 16 residues. CDR3 in amino acids: CASSLDVGWGHNEQFF. The DNA of the CDR3 is TGTGCCAGCAGCTTAGATGTGGGGTGGGGTCACAATGAGCAGTTCTTC.

This clonotype was observed at least ten times. V gene TRBV28 combines with J gene TRBJ2-7; 10 bases are a match to TRBD1. This CDR3 spans 15 amino acids. The J segment lost 7 bases and the V segment lost 6 bases, leaving 12 bases of the junction unmatched. CDR1 is MDHEN, CDR2 SYDVKM, per germline. The CDR3 nucleotides read TGTGCCAGCAGGTCCCCGAGGGACAGGGGTCGGGAGCAGTACGTC. Protein product: CASRSPRDRGREQYV.

This clonotype was recorded many times. The CDR3: CASSFIGGANSPLHF. Here the CDR3 DNA reads TGCGCCAGCAGCTTTATAGGAGGAGCGAATTCACCCCTCCACTTT. The chain links TRBV5-1 to TRBJ1-6; D is unresolved. CDR3 length: 15 residues. The V end was cut by 2 bases, the J end by 7 bases, with 13 bases between. CDR1 is SGHRS, CDR2 YFSETQ, per germline.

This clonotype occurred a few times. The chain has TRBV20-1 and TRBJ2-7; the match to TRBD1 covers 9 bases. Germline V CDR1 and CDR2: DFQATT, SNEGSKA (reference sequence). This CDR3 region has 12 residues. Trimming cost V 3 bases and J 3 bases; bases outside gene matches: 0. Written as DNA, the CDR3 is TGCAGTGCTAGGACAGGGGGCTACGAGCAGTACGTC. This gives the protein CSARTGGYEQYV.

This clonotype occurred a few times. The V call is TRBV19, the J call TRBJ1-1; perhaps TRBD1 as D (6 bases). The V end was cut by 6 bases, the J end by 2 bases, with 13 bases between. The V gene's germline CDR1 is LNHDA and CDR2 SQIVND (reference sequence). The CDR3 contains 14 residues. CDR3 sequence: CASSSWDTNTEAFF. The CDR3 coding sequence is TGTGCCAGTAGCTCGTGGGACACTAACACTGAAGCTTTCTTT.

This clonotype was counted a few times. The J gene is TRBJ2-3, the V gene TRBV2; D not resolved. Germline V gives CDR1 SNHLY, CDR2 FYNNEI. There are 15 residues in the CDR3. Deletions cut 8 bases from V and 0 bases from J, with 15 bases between. The DNA of the CDR3 is TGTGCCAGCCAAATCGAGTATACTAGCACAGATACGCAGTATTTT. Translating gives CASQIEYTSTDTQYF.

At least ten counts were recorded for this clonotype. V is TRBV5-1 and J is TRBJ1-2, with 10 positions matching TRBD1. The CDR3 contains 15 residues. Germline trimming cut 0 bases from V and 8 bases from J; bases unmatched to any gene: 7. Germline CDR1 reads SGHRS; CDR2 reads YFSETQ. CDR3 nucleotides: TGCGCCAGCAGCTTGGCCCTTGGACAGGGGGAGGGCTACACCTTC. It translates to CASSLALGQGEGYTF.

This clonotype was picked up a small number of times. The chain links TRBV20-1 to TRBJ2-7; D uncertain. The ends were cut back, 5 bases at V and 7 bases at J, with 12 bases in the middle. This CDR3 has 11 amino acids. Per the germline V gene, CDR1 is DFQATT and CDR2 is SNEGSKA (reference sequence). CDR3 region: CSAESGWEQYF. The CDR3 coding sequence is TGCAGTGCTGAGAGTGGCTGGGAGCAGTACTTC.

In its sample, this clonotype was seen many times. This rearrangement joins TRBV18 to TRBJ1-2, with D uncertain. V gave up 3 bases and J gave up 4 bases, with 9 bases separating them. Germline-derived CDR1 and CDR2 are KGHSH and LQKENI. The CDR3 contains 13 residues. CDR3 sequence (DNA): TGTGCCAGCTCACCCGGGCAGCCCTATGGCTACACCTTC. Translation: CASSPGQPYGYTF. The whole variable domain, filled in from reference TRBV18 and TRBJ1-2, reads NAGVMQNPRHLVRRRGQEARLRCSPMKGHSHVYWYRQLPEEGLKFMVYLQKENIIDESGMPKERFSAEFPKEGPSILRIQQVVRGDSAAYFCASSPGQPYGYTFGSGTRLTVV.

This chain connects TRBV11-2 to TRBJ2-1; 13 nucleotides align to TRBD2. The CDR3 is 17 residues long. Germline V CDR1 and CDR2: SGHAT, FQNNGV. V was pared by 2 bases and J by 4 bases, with 5 bases of the junction left unmatched. CDR3 nucleotides: TGTGCCAGCAGCTTAACGCGGACTAGCGGGGGATACAATGAGCAGTTCTTC. This codes for CASSLTRTSGGYNEQFF.

This clonotype was observed many times. The rearrangement uses TRBV12-3 or TRBV12-4 and TRBJ2-5, with D unclear. V was shortened by 6 bases and J by 4 bases, with 6 bases between the two germline ends. The CDR3 is 11 residues long. This chain's CDR3 is CASRWTETQYF. DNA for the CDR3: TGTGCCAGCAGGTGGACAGAGACCCAGTACTTC.

This clonotype was observed many times. The CDR3 loop is CASSFDQDRRENIQYF. The CDR3 DNA sequence: TGCGCCAGCAGTTTCGACCAGGACAGGCGTGAAAACATTCAGTACTTC. V gene TRBV5-1 combines with J gene TRBJ2-4, with TRBD1 matching over 7 bases. The germline gives CDR1 SGHRS, CDR2 YFSETQ. This CDR3 region has 16 residues. J lost 5 bases, V lost 5 bases, and 13 bases had no gene match. The full variable domain, in which reference TRBV5-1 and TRBJ2-4 provide the parts outside the CDR3, is KAGVTQTPRYLIKTRGQQVTLSCSPISGHRSVSWYQQTPGQGLQFLFEYFSETQRNKGNFPGRFSGRQFSNSRSEMNVSTLELGDSALYLCASSFDQDRRENIQYFGAGTRLSVL.

This clonotype was seen only a few times. The J gene is TRBJ2-7, the V gene TRBV5-4, with D unclear. Germline V CDR1 and CDR2: SGHNT, YYREEE (reference sequence). V was pared by 4 bases and J by 3 bases, with 11 bases between. The CDR3 runs to 13 residues. The CDR3 region is CASSPGPSYEQYV. For the CDR3, the DNA is TGTGCCAGCAGCCCCGGACCAAGCTACGAGCAGTACGTC.

This clonotype occurred a few times. The rearrangement joins TRBV7-2 to TRBJ1-4; D call uncertain. V lost 5 bases, J lost 8 bases, and 21 bases lay in between. Germline CDR1 and CDR2: SGHTA and FQGNSA. The CDR3 loop spans 16 amino acids. The CDR3 region is CASSRAISIGGEKLFF. DNA for the CDR3: TGTGCCAGCAGCCGGGCAATCTCTATAGGAGGAGAAAAACTGTTTTTT.